A selection of T cell receptor beta chains follows, all from one sample in a study of blood T cell dynamics during melanoma immunotherapy. Sequencing used immunoSEQ multiplex PCR; TCRdb keeps in-frame clones, though not all of them. The data contain approximately 15,000 clones, about 85% of them seen just once; the ten biggest clones take up approximately 4.2%. The source material was blood, sampled from a patient treated with checkpoint blockade. Receptors originate from a human donor with melanoma. Both conserved end residues are part of each CDR3. The D gene is left open where the match is weak. Expanded clones are given a class, and other clones once, few, many or no size at all.

v_call	clone_size	d_call	j_call	cdr3_nt	cdr3_aa
TRBV15	-	-	TRBJ1-2	TGTGCCACCAGCAGATCCGACAGAAACTATGGCTACACCTTC	CATSRSDRNYGYTF
TRBV6-1	-	-	TRBJ2-6	TGTGCCAGCAAAGTTACCTTTGGGGCCAACGTCCTGACTTTC	CASKVTFGANVLTF
TRBV10-1	once	TRBD2	TRBJ2-3	TGCGCCAGCAGTGAGATCCGACGGGCTAGCGGATTAACAGATACGCAGTATTTT	CASSEIRRASGLTDTQYF
TRBV4-1	few	-	TRBJ1-2	TGCGCCAGCAGCCAAAGGGAAATGGGCTATGGCTACACCTTC	CASSQREMGYGYTF
TRBV19	once	-	TRBJ2-5	TGTGCCAGTAGTATAGATTTTAGGGCGGGACAGCCGATCCAAGAGACCCAGTACTTC	CASSIDFRAGQPIQETQYF
TRBV5-1	-	TRBD2	TRBJ2-5	TGCGCCAGCAGCAACGGGGGGACGTCTCAAGAGACCCAGTACTTC	CASSNGGTSQETQYF
TRBV11-2	-	-	TRBJ2-5	TGTGCCAGCAGCTACGACGCAGGGACGACAAGAGAGACCCAGTACTTC	CASSYDAGTTRETQYF
TRBV7-9	-	-	TRBJ2-7	TGTGCCAGCACCCCCGGAGTCTCCTACGAGCAGTACTTC	CASTPGVSYEQYF
TRBV11-1	-	TRBD1	TRBJ1-4	TGTGCCAGCAGCTTCACACAGGGGGAAAAACTGTTTTTT	CASSFTQGEKLFF
TRBV5-1	few	-	TRBJ1-1	TGCGCCAGCAGCTTTACAGTAAACACTGAAGCTTTCTTT	CASSFTVNTEAFF
TRBV4-1	-	-	TRBJ2-7	TGCGCCAGCAGCCAGGCTAACCCCTTGAGCAGGTGGGGGTCCGAGCAGTACTTC	CASSQANPLSRWGSEQYF
TRBV29-1	-	-	TRBJ2-1	TGCAGCGTTGGCTATCCCTCCTACAATGAGCAGTTCTTC	CSVGYPSYNEQFF
TRBV5-1	-	TRBD2	TRBJ2-3	TGCGCCAGCAGCTCGTATCGCGGCGGGGGAACCACAGATACGCAGTATTTT	CASSSYRGGGTTDTQYF
TRBV6-6	-	-	TRBJ1-1	TGTGCCAGCAGTTACGGTGGCAGTGGGACTGAAGCTTTCTTT	CASSYGGSGTEAFF
TRBV29-1	-	-	TRBJ2-2	TGCAGCGTTGAGCGCGCCCCGGGGAACACCGGGGAGCTGTTTTTT	CSVERAPGNTGELFF
TRBV27	-	TRBD2	TRBJ2-7	TGTGCCAGCAACGAAGCGGGGCGCGAGCAGTACTTC	CASNEAGREQYF
TRBV6-5	-	TRBD1	TRBJ2-2	TGTGCCAGCAGTTGCAACAGGGGCCCCGGGGAGCTGTTTTTT	CASSCNRGPGELFF
TRBV19	-	-	TRBJ2-2	TGTGCCAGTAGTACCGGGGCAGGGCGGACCGGGGAGCTGTTTTTT	CASSTGAGRTGELFF
TRBV7-3	-	-	TRBJ1-1	TGTGCCAGCAGCCTTAACAGAGGGGACACTGAAGCTTTCTTT	CASSLNRGDTEAFF
TRBV28	-	-	TRBJ2-1	TGTGCCAGCAGCTTCGGCGGGACGGATTACAATGAGCAGTTCTTC	CASSFGGTDYNEQFF